Each of the 14 T cell receptor beta chains below was sequenced from the same sample in a study of tumor-infiltrating lymphocytes in oesophageal squamous cell carcinoma. Each CDR3 protein is one row after TCRdb ran MiXCR on the PCR reads. The sample carries 19,000 or so distinct CDR3 sequences, less than 45% recorded once. Material for sequencing was esophageal tumor tissue. The receptors were sampled from a male donor with esophageal squamous cell carcinoma.

This clonotype qualifies as medium-sized (0.01 to 0.1%). The rearrangement uses TRBV7-3 and TRBJ1-1, with TRBD1 matching 7 bases. The germline V gene encodes CDR1 SGHTA and CDR2 FQGTGA. The CDR3 has 14 amino acids. Trimming removed 2 bases from V and 1 base from J; junction bases left unmatched: 1. CDR3 nucleotide sequence: TGTGCCAGCAGCTTAGGGACAGAGAACACTGAAGCTTTCTTT. Translation: CASSLGTENTEAFF.

Only a few counts were recorded for this clonotype. V and J are TRBV7-2 and TRBJ2-5, with 16 bases fitting TRBD2. This CDR3 region has 18 residues. CDR1 is SGHTA, CDR2 FQGNSA, per germline. The ends lost 1 base at V and 5 bases at J; junction bases unmatched: 7. CDR3 loop: CASSLGTGLAGGRETQYF. The DNA for the CDR3 is TGTGCCAGCAGCTTAGGAACGGGACTAGCGGGAGGGAGGGAGACCCAGTACTTC.

The chain joins TRBV15 to TRBJ2-7; 8 nucleotides agree with TRBD1. The CDR3 has 14 amino acids. CDR1 is LNHNV, CDR2 YYDKDF, per germline (reference sequence). Trimming at V came to 4 bases and at J to 4 bases, leaving 6 bases not matched to a gene. The CDR3 region is CATSTRTGLYEQYF. The CDR3 DNA reads as TGTGCCACCAGCACCAGGACAGGGTTGTACGAGCAGTACTTC.

In its sample, this clonotype was seen many times. J is TRBJ2-7 and V is TRBV6-4; 14 nucleotides align to TRBD2. The CDR3 totals 18 residues. Germline V gives CDR1 MRHNA, CDR2 SNTAGT. V was pared by 8 bases and J by 2 bases, with 14 bases of the junction left unmatched. This CDR3 is CASAITGLAGAATYEQYF. CDR3 bases: TGTGCCAGCGCGATCACGGGACTAGCGGGAGCCGCAACCTACGAGCAGTACTTC.

This clonotype has ten or more counts. DNA for the CDR3: TGTGCCACCAGTGTGGGACAGGGCTACACAGATACGCAGTATTTT. The encoded protein is CATSVGQGYTDTQYF. The V and J genes are TRBV24-1 and TRBJ2-3; 9 bases agree with TRBD1. The CDR3 loop spans 15 amino acids. V dropped 5 bases and J dropped 2; count of bases not matched to a gene: 4. Germline CDR1 is KGHDR and CDR2 is SFDVKD.

This clonotype appeared many times. The V call is TRBV28, the J call TRBJ1-5; the D is unclear. The CDR3 covers 15 residues. The germline gives CDR1 MDHEN, CDR2 SYDVKM. The V end was cut by 5 bases, the J end by 2 bases, with 13 bases between. Here the CDR3 reads CASSLDFKGNQPQHF. The CDR3 DNA reads as TGTGCCAGCAGTCTGGATTTTAAAGGCAATCAGCCCCAGCATTTT. The full variable domain, in which reference TRBV28 and TRBJ1-5 provide the parts outside the CDR3, is DVKVTQSSRYLVKRTGEKVFLECVQDMDHENMFWYRQDPGLGLRLIYFSYDVKMKEKGDIPEGYSVSREKKERFSLILESASTNQTSMYLCASSLDFKGNQPQHFGDGTRLSIL.

The V and J genes are TRBV7-2 and TRBJ2-5; D is unresolved. Trimming pared 0 bases from V and 9 bases from J, leaving 14 bases between. This CDR3 has 14 residues. The germline V gene encodes CDR1 SGHTA and CDR2 FQGNSA. CDR3 sequence: CASSLAYATRSQYF. The CDR3 bases are TGTGCCAGCAGCTTAGCGTATGCTACGAGGTCCCAGTACTTC.

J is TRBJ2-2 and V is TRBV12-3 or TRBV12-4; 8 nucleotides line up with TRBD1. Gene TRBJ1-1 matches the end of the DNA better, so the J call may be wrong. CDR3 length equals 13 residues. In DNA, the CDR3 is TGTGCCAGCAGTTTCGACAGGGGTTCTGAAGCTTTCTTT. Protein product: CASSFDRGSEAFF.

This clonotype has a count of ten or more. The genes are TRBV5-6 and TRBJ2-7; D is unclear. V lost 0 bases, J lost 4 bases, and 2 bases lay in between. The CDR3 spans 11 residues. From germline, CDR1 is SGHDT and CDR2 YYEEEE. The chain's CDR3 is CASSLDYEQYF. DNA for the CDR3: TGTGCCAGCAGCTTGGATTACGAGCAGTACTTC.

This rearrangement joins TRBV19 to TRBJ2-5; weak D call: TRBD2 (7 bases). Germline V gene lookup returns CDR1 LNHDA and CDR2 SQIVND (reference sequence). V was pared by 8 bases and J by 1 base, with 11 bases between. CDR3 size: 13 residues. The DNA of the CDR3 is TGTGCCAGTCAAGGGGGGGTCCAAGAGACCCAGTACTTC. Residues: CASQGGVQETQYF.

In this sample, this clonotype turned up many times. The chain has TRBV12-3 or TRBV12-4 and TRBJ2-1, with 7 bases lining up with TRBD1. The CDR3 sequence is 15 residues long. V shed 6 bases and J 9 bases; nucleotides not matched to a gene: 14. The CDR3 here is CASRQGQTARPEQFF. The CDR3 DNA reads as TGTGCCAGCAGGCAGGGACAGACCGCACGGCCTGAGCAGTTCTTC.

This clonotype was observed many times. V is TRBV27 and J is TRBJ1-1, with D uncertain. Germline V gene lookup returns CDR1 MNHEY and CDR2 SMNVEV (reference sequence). This CDR3 is built from 14 residues. With 2 bases removed from V and 0 bases from J, the gap between germline ends came to 7 bases. The CDR3 DNA is TGTGCCAGCAGTTTAAACGGCTTGAACACTGAAGCTTTCTTT. Translation: CASSLNGLNTEAFF.

This clonotype came up once. The V call is TRBV30, the J call TRBJ1-4; D is ambiguous. The CDR3 contains 19 residues. V was cut by 0 bases and J by 6 bases, with 26 bases left in between. The germline V gene encodes CDR1 GTSNPN and CDR2 SVGIG (reference sequence). The CDR3 protein is CAWSVRASSDKASHEKLFF. Here the CDR3 DNA reads TGTGCCTGGAGTGTTCGCGCCTCAAGCGACAAAGCAAGCCATGAAAAACTGTTTTTT.

The V call is TRBV27, the J call TRBJ1-1, with D uncertain. The ends were cut back, 0 bases at V and 0 bases at J, with 2 bases in the middle. Germline CDR1 MNHEY, CDR2 SMNVEV (reference sequence). This CDR3 spans 13 amino acids. The CDR3 loop is CASSLSLNTEAFF. The DNA for the CDR3 is TGTGCCAGCAGTTTATCGCTGAACACTGAAGCTTTCTTT.